Presented here are 21 T cell receptor beta chains from one specimen sequenced in a study of high-grade serous ovarian cancer treatment subgroups. Sequencing used immunoSEQ multiplex PCR; TCRdb keeps in-frame clones, though not all of them. The profile shows roughly 5,400 clones, over 55% of them singletons. Tumor samples were taken before definitive surgery or chemotherapy. Sequenced: tumor tissue. The source is a human donor with high-grade serous ovarian cancer.

This clone has a handful of counts. CDR3 loop: CASSLAWDRGRETQYF. CDR3 in DNA: TGTGCCAGCAGCTTAGCTTGGGACAGGGGACGTGAGACCCAGTACTTC. The V gene is TRBV7-9, the J gene TRBJ2-5; 10 positions agree with TRBD1. Germline assignment: CDR1 SEHNR and CDR2 FQNEAQ (reference sequence). This CDR3 is 16 amino acids long. V gave up 0 bases and J gave up 5 bases; unmatched junction bases: 6.

The rearrangement links TRBV7-2 to TRBJ1-6; the D is unclear. Germline V CDR1 and CDR2: SGHTA, FQGNSA. This CDR3 is 14 amino acids long. Trimming pared 1 base from V and 4 bases from J, leaving 5 bases between. CDR3 sequence: CASSLDGYNSPLHF. The CDR3 nucleotides read TGTGCCAGCAGCTTAGACGGATATAATTCACCCCTCCACTTT. The full variable domain, its missing parts supplied by reference TRBV7-2 and TRBJ1-6, is GAGVSQSPSNKVTEKGKDVELRCDPISGHTALYWYRQSLGQGLEFLIYFQGNSAPDKSGLPSDRFSAERTGGSVSTLTIQRTQQEDSAVYLCASSLDGYNSPLHFGNGTRLTVT.

The chain employs TRBV11-2 and TRBJ1-2; D possibly corresponds to TRBD1 (6 bases). The length of the CDR3 is 15 residues. Per germline, CDR1 SGHAT and CDR2 FQNNGV. The V end lost 2 bases, the J end lost 4 bases, and 14 bases lay between the germline ends. The CDR3 DNA is TGTGCCAGCAGCTTAACTGTACAGGGAGCCTATGGCTACACCTTC. Translating it yields CASSLTVQGAYGYTF.

The chain employs TRBV1 and TRBJ1-6. TRBV1 is tagged as a pseudogene. The CDR3 sequence is 17 residues long. CDR3 sequence: CTSSQGRRATYNSPLHF. The CDR3 DNA reads TGCACCAGCAGCCAAGGCCGAAGGGCAACGTATAATTCACCCCTCCACTTT.

The gene calls are TRBV9 and TRBJ2-3; the D is unclear. V lost 0 bases to trimming and J lost 0 bases, with 8 bases between them. The CDR3 is 15 amino acids. CDR1 is SGDLS, CDR2 YYNGEE, per germline. The CDR3: CASSVGWGSTDTQYF. CDR3 sequence (DNA): TGTGCCAGCAGCGTAGGATGGGGAAGCACAGATACGCAGTATTTT.

This clone came up a few times. V and J are TRBV6-1 and TRBJ1-5; perhaps TRBD1 as D (6 bases). This CDR3 has 14 residues. Germline values: CDR1 MNHNS, CDR2 SASEGT. V shed 0 bases and J shed 5 bases, with 8 bases lying between them. CDR3 loop: CASSEARGDQPQHF. Here the CDR3 DNA reads TGTGCCAGCAGTGAAGCCAGGGGCGATCAGCCCCAGCATTTT.

The chain has TRBV6-1 and TRBJ1-6, with D perhaps matching TRBD1 (5 bases). Trimming pared 4 bases from V and 2 bases from J, leaving 9 bases between. The CDR3 covers 15 residues. Germline CDR1 and CDR2: MNHNS and SASEGT. CDR3 amino acids: CASSGSGTYNSPLHF. CDR3 bases: TGTGCCAGCAGTGGCTCAGGGACCTATAATTCACCCCTCCACTTT.

The chain employs TRBV6-4 and TRBJ1-2; tentatively, D is TRBD1 (6 bases). The germline V and J ends were trimmed by 5 bases and 6 bases, with 16 bases remaining between them. Germline CDR1 is MRHNA and CDR2 is SNTAGT. The CDR3 totals 14 residues. The CDR3 spells CASSPKQGLNGYTF. CDR3 DNA sequence: TGTGCCAGCAGTCCAAAACAGGGATTAAATGGCTACACCTTC.

V gene TRBV6-1 combines with J gene TRBJ2-4; 7 nucleotides align to TRBD2. The CDR3 runs to 21 residues. The V segment lost 2 bases and the J segment 0 bases; nucleotides outside the gene matches: 19. Germline V lookup: CDR1 MNHNS, CDR2 SASEGT. CDR3 in amino acids: CASSELFIGEGTKLAKNIQYF. CDR3 coding DNA: TGTGCCAGCAGTGAACTCTTCATCGGGGAGGGAACGAAACTAGCCAAAAACATTCAGTACTTC.

This clone was picked up a small number of times. The chain couples TRBV7-9 to TRBJ1-1; the D is unclear. V was clipped by 3 bases and J by 4 bases, with 9 bases between them. CDR3 length: 13 amino acids. From germline, CDR1 is SEHNR and CDR2 FQNEAQ (reference sequence). The CDR3 spells CASSFELGTEAFF. CDR3 coding DNA: TGTGCCAGCAGCTTTGAATTAGGCACTGAAGCTTTCTTT.

The V and J genes are TRBV7-2 and TRBJ2-3; 8 nucleotides match TRBD1. The germline CDR1 and CDR2 sequences are SGHTA and FQGNSA. The J segment lost 4 bases and the V segment lost 5 bases, leaving 8 bases of the junction unmatched. This CDR3 is 15 amino acids long. This CDR3 reads CASSLLTGVADTQYF. CDR3 nucleotide sequence: TGTGCCAGCAGCCTTCTGACAGGGGTGGCAGATACGCAGTATTTT.

The chain recombines TRBV6-1 with TRBJ1-2; D is possibly TRBD1 (5 bases). V was shortened by 4 bases and J by 8 bases, with 11 bases between the two germline ends. Germline V gives CDR1 MNHNS, CDR2 SASEGT. The CDR3 length is 12 residues. CDR3 loop: CASSVQRGGYTF. The CDR3 DNA reads as TGTGCCAGCAGTGTTCAAAGGGGAGGCTACACCTTC.

The genes are TRBV5-4 and TRBJ2-5; TRBD2 aligns across 12 bases. CDR1 is SGHNT, CDR2 YYREEE, per germline (reference sequence). The CDR3 has 14 amino acids. The V gene end was trimmed by 4 bases and the J gene end by 5 bases; junction bases not matched to a gene: 3. CDR3 in DNA: TGTGCCAGCAGCCCTACTAGCGGGAGGGAGACCCAGTACTTC. It specifies CASSPTSGRETQYF.

V gene TRBV6-4 combines with J gene TRBJ2-5; no definite D call. From germline, CDR1 is MRHNA and CDR2 SNTAGT. The ends were cut back, 5 bases at V and 4 bases at J, with 11 bases in the middle. The CDR3 is 13 amino acids. CDR3 coding DNA: TGTGCCAGCAGTCTCGATCACGGAGAGACCCAGTACTTC. It encodes CASSLDHGETQYF.

This clone was observed a few times. The V gene is TRBV7-9, the J gene TRBJ1-5, with D unresolved. The V gene's germline CDR1 is SEHNR and CDR2 FQNEAQ (reference sequence). Trimming took 4 bases from V and 0 from J, leaving 7 bases between them. The CDR3 spans 14 residues. In DNA form, the CDR3 reads TGTGCCAGCAGCTCAATTAATAGCAATCAGCCCCAGCATTTT. It encodes CASSSINSNQPQHF.

This clone is deemed medium-sized. The chain links TRBV28 to TRBJ1-4; TRBD1 agrees at 7 bases. This CDR3 contains 15 residues. Germline-derived CDR1 and CDR2 are MDHEN and SYDVKM. The V segment lost 4 bases and the J segment 7 bases; nucleotides outside the gene matches: 9. The CDR3 is CASSSRDRLGEKLFF. For the CDR3, the DNA is TGTGCCAGCAGTTCCCGGGACAGACTTGGTGAAAAACTGTTTTTT.

This clone was found once. The chain joins TRBV6-5 to TRBJ2-7, with D possibly being TRBD1 (6 bases). The CDR3 is made up of 15 amino acids. Trimming cost V 6 bases and J 3 bases, with 18 bases left between them. Looked up from germline, CDR1 is MNHEY and CDR2 is SVGAGI. This chain's CDR3 is CASREYGGQGYEQYF. DNA for the CDR3: TGTGCCAGCAGGGAGTATGGGGGACAAGGCTACGAGCAGTACTTC.

This clone has just a few counts. The chain couples TRBV20-1 to TRBJ1-1; D is uncertain. This CDR3 is 10 amino acids long. Germline values: CDR1 DFQATT, CDR2 SNEGSKA (reference sequence). CDR3 loop: CSLSRLEAFF. The CDR3 nucleotides are TGCAGCCTGTCAAGGCTTGAAGCTTTCTTT.

The chain recombines TRBV10-1 with TRBJ1-5; unclear D gene. The CDR3 runs to 14 residues. The V and J ends lost 3 bases and 3 bases respectively, with 9 bases between them. Germline-derived CDR1 and CDR2 are WNHNN and SYGVQD (reference sequence). The CDR3 sequence is CASSESGFNQPQHF. The CDR3 nucleotides read TGCGCCAGCAGTGAATCCGGGTTCAATCAGCCCCAGCATTTT.

This chain uses TRBV7-9 with TRBJ1-4; 7 bases align to TRBD1. This CDR3 contains 15 residues. Germline V gives CDR1 SEHNR, CDR2 FQNEAQ (reference sequence). The V segment lost 5 bases and the J segment 3 bases; nucleotides outside the gene matches: 6. Here the CDR3 reads CASSPRQGPNEKLFF. In DNA form, the CDR3 reads TGTGCCAGCAGCCCACGACAGGGACCTAATGAAAAACTGTTTTTT.

This clone turned up a few times. The chain employs TRBV5-5 and TRBJ1-2, with D perhaps TRBD1 (6 bases). CDR3 length: 17 amino acids. Between the trimmed V and J ends, which lost 2 bases and 0 bases, there was a span of 17 bases. CDR1 is SGHKS and CDR2 is YYEKEE in the germline V gene (reference sequence). CDR3 nucleotides: TGTGCCAGCAGCTTAGAGCAGGGGCCTGGGGCTAACTATGGCTACACCTTC. This gives the protein CASSLEQGPGANYGYTF.